A single sample is the source of the 5 T cell receptor beta chains below, sequenced in a study of T cell responses to AZD1222 COVID-19 vaccine. This table comes from immunoSEQ multiplex PCR, and its TCRdb copy is limited to in-frame clones, with some not included. The top ten clones hold under 3% of a sample with some 100,000 clones, more than 80% of them seen once. This specimen was peripheral blood, taken 28 days after the second AZD1222 dose. The receptors were sampled from an adult who received the AZD1222 COVID-19 vaccine.

This chain links TRBV27 with TRBJ2-3; a weak D match, TRBD1 (5 bases). V was cut by 1 base and J by 0 bases, with 8 bases left in between. This CDR3 has 15 residues. Germline V gene lookup returns CDR1 MNHEY and CDR2 SMNVEV (reference sequence). In DNA form, the CDR3 reads TGTGCCAGCAGTTTATACAGGTCTAGCACAGATACGCAGTATTTT. Its protein is CASSLYRSSTDTQYF.

The chain joins TRBV6-2 or TRBV6-3 to TRBJ1-2; 7 bases are a match to TRBD1. V lost 3 bases, J lost 2 bases, and 6 bases stayed unmatched. Germline CDR1 is MNHEY and CDR2 is SVGEGT. This CDR3 is 15 amino acids long. CDR3 amino acids: CASSYSATGNYGYTF. The DNA of the CDR3 is TGTGCCAGCAGTTATTCCGCGACAGGGAACTATGGCTACACCTTC.

The V call is TRBV5-3, the J call TRBJ1-5, with TRBD1 identical over 7 bases. TRBV5-3 is given ORF status, its function remaining uncertain. This CDR3 has 17 amino acids. Trimming at V came to 4 bases and at J to 1 base, leaving 11 bases not matched to a gene. CDR3 protein: CARSPLDRVHSNQPQHF. The DNA for the CDR3 is TGTGCCAGAAGCCCTCTCGACAGGGTTCACAGCAATCAGCCCCAGCATTTT.

This clone was counted once. V gene TRBV19 combines with J gene TRBJ2-1, with D maybe TRBD2 (5 bases). CDR1 is LNHDA, CDR2 SQIVND, per germline (reference sequence). The CDR3 runs to 16 residues. Trimming shortened V by 3 bases and J by 2 bases, and 14 bases separated the two germline ends. CDR3 residues: CASSMFSRAAYNEQFF. The CDR3 coding sequence is TGTGCCAGTAGTATGTTCTCGCGGGCCGCCTACAATGAGCAGTTCTTC.

Concerning this clone itself: At the DNA level, this CDR3 is encoded by other sequences in the same sample as well. The CDR3 sequence is CASSFAGNTIYF. The CDR3 region has the DNA TGTGCCAGCAGTTTTGCTGGAAACACCATATATTTT. V usage is TRBV12-3 or TRBV12-4 and J usage is TRBJ1-3; no firm D call. Trimming pared 3 bases from V and 2 bases from J, leaving 2 bases between. The CDR3 is made up of 12 amino acids.